Each of the 19 T cell receptor beta chains below was sequenced from the same sample in a study of T cell repertoires in cytomegalovirus infection. One entry per CDR3 protein, called by TCRdb with MiXCR from the reads. The table includes more than 350,000 distinct CDR3 sequences, approximately 33% detected once. Sequenced input: PBMCs. These receptors all come from a human donor in good health (CMV status not recorded). Some clones in this sample may be carry-over from other donors' samples.

The chain uses TRBV6-1 and TRBJ2-1; maybe TRBD2 (7 bases). V dropped 6 bases and J dropped 9 bases, with 18 bases sitting between them. Germline V gene data show CDR1 as MNHNS and CDR2 as SASEGT. This CDR3 is 14 amino acids long. CDR3 protein: CASRRGPGSGEQFF. In DNA form, the CDR3 reads TGTGCCAGCAGGCGGGGGCCAGGGTCGGGTGAGCAGTTCTTC.

This clonotype has just a few counts. The chain employs TRBV18 and TRBJ2-2; possible D gene TRBD2, 5 bases. From germline, CDR1 is KGHSH and CDR2 LQKENI. The CDR3 runs 13 residues. Trimming left V 3 bases short and J 6 bases short, with 8 bases between. In nucleotides, the CDR3 is TGTGCCAGCTCACCGCTGGAGGCCGGGGAGCTGTTTTTT. Its translation: CASSPLEAGELFF.

This clonotype was found a few times. CDR3 DNA: TGTGCCAGCAGCAAGCCCGGGCGGGGGGGCCCAGATACGCAGTATTTT. This sequence encodes CASSKPGRGGPDTQYF. V is TRBV7-6 and J is TRBJ2-3; TRBD2 agrees at 9 bases. Germline assignment: CDR1 SGHVS and CDR2 FNYEAQ. Losses at the gene ends were 5 bases for V and 4 bases for J; bases not matched to a gene: 10. The CDR3 sequence is 16 residues long.

This clonotype was counted between two and nine times. J is TRBJ2-7 and V is TRBV6-6; D unclear. Germline V gene lookup returns CDR1 MNHNY and CDR2 SVGAGI (reference sequence). V was cut by 3 bases and J by 0 bases, with 12 bases left in between. The CDR3 sequence is 15 residues long. The DNA for the CDR3 is TGTGCCAGCAGTTATCCCTCACGAGGCTCCTACGAGCAGTACTTC. Residues: CASSYPSRGSYEQYF.

This clonotype was seen ten or more times. The chain recombines TRBV20-1 with TRBJ1-1; D unresolved. Germline CDR1 and CDR2: DFQATT and SNEGSKA (reference sequence). This CDR3 has 13 residues. V shed 8 bases and J shed 3 bases, with 16 bases lying between them. Here the CDR3 DNA reads TGCAGTTCCCTTAGGCAGCTCGACACTGAAGCTTTCTTT. Translated: CSSLRQLDTEAFF.

The chain combines TRBV28 with TRBJ1-1, with TRBD1 identical over 8 bases. The CDR3 length is 15 residues. Germline V gene sequence: CDR1 MDHEN, CDR2 SYDVKM. The ends lost 4 bases at V and 2 bases at J; junction bases unmatched: 6. The CDR3 DNA sequence: TGTGCCAGCAGTTCCCCGGGGACAGGTAACACTGAAGCTTTCTTT. This translates into CASSSPGTGNTEAFF.

This clonotype turned up a few times. This chain joins TRBV27 and TRBJ1-3; 7 bases map to TRBD1. Germline CDR1 and CDR2: MNHEY and SMNVEV (reference sequence). The CDR3 loop spans 14 amino acids. Trimming at V came to 5 bases and at J to 2 bases, leaving 3 bases not matched to a gene. The CDR3 DNA sequence: TGTGCCAGCAGTACGACAGGGCCTGGAAACACCATATATTTT. Encoded protein: CASSTTGPGNTIYF.

The CDR3 here is CASNPGHPYNSPLHF. CDR3 nucleotides: TGTGCCAGCAACCCGGGACATCCCTATAATTCACCCCTCCACTTT. The V and J genes are TRBV28 and TRBJ1-6; D is possibly TRBD1 (6 bases). Between the trimmed V and J ends, which lost 7 bases and 2 bases, there was a span of 12 bases. Germline CDR1 MDHEN, CDR2 SYDVKM. The CDR3 runs 15 residues.

This clonotype was counted at least ten times. V usage is TRBV7-9 and J usage is TRBJ2-6; the match to TRBD2 covers 9 bases. The CDR3 spans 17 residues. With 5 bases clipped from V and 4 bases from J, the junction kept 9 bases outside the gene matches. Germline assignment: CDR1 SEHNR and CDR2 FQNEAQ (reference sequence). CDR3 amino acids: CASSQLQRGAGANVLTF. CDR3 DNA: TGTGCCAGCAGCCAGCTTCAGCGGGGGGCAGGGGCCAACGTCCTGACTTTC.

The chain uses TRBV18 and TRBJ2-1, with D perhaps TRBD2 (6 bases). With 5 bases removed from V and 3 bases from J, the gap between germline ends came to 8 bases. CDR3 length: 13 residues. Per germline, CDR1 KGHSH and CDR2 LQKENI. The CDR3: CASSFGGYNEQFF. CDR3 sequence (DNA): TGTGCCAGCTCATTCGGGGGCTACAATGAGCAGTTCTTC.

This chain joins TRBV29-1 and TRBJ2-5, with 9 bases aligning to TRBD1. Germline CDR1 SQVTM, CDR2 ANQGSEA. The CDR3 has 14 residues. Trimming removed 3 bases from V and 5 bases from J; junction bases left unmatched: 7. This chain's CDR3 is CSVDIGTGFETQYF. The CDR3, as DNA: TGCAGCGTTGATATCGGGACAGGGTTCGAGACCCAGTACTTC.

The V and J genes are TRBV12-3 or TRBV12-4 and TRBJ2-3; D assignment may be TRBD1 or TRBD2 (5 bases each). V was pared by 0 bases and J by 12 bases, with 7 bases between. The CDR3 sequence is 11 residues long. DNA of the CDR3: TGTGCCAGCAGTTTAGCCGGGACCCAGTATTTT. This encodes CASSLAGTQYF.

This clonotype was found a few times. The chain recombines TRBV7-9 with TRBJ1-2; D is uncertain. Germline lookup yields CDR1 SEHNR and CDR2 FQNEAQ (reference sequence). Trimming pared 1 base from V and 8 bases from J, leaving 11 bases between. The CDR3 length is 13 residues. The CDR3 is CASSLGVLDGYTF. DNA of the CDR3: TGTGCCAGCAGCTTAGGAGTGTTGGACGGCTACACCTTC.

This clonotype has just a few counts. This sequence joins TRBV10-1 and TRBJ1-6; tentatively, D is TRBD1 (5 bases). Germline loops: CDR1 WNHNN, CDR2 SYGVQD (reference sequence). Trimming stripped 3 bases from V and 8 bases from J, with 8 bases between. The CDR3 has 13 amino acids. This CDR3 reads CASSEGAHSPLHF. In DNA form, the CDR3 reads TGCGCCAGCAGTGAAGGGGCGCATTCACCCCTCCACTTT.

This chain connects TRBV4-3 to TRBJ1-3; D might be TRBD1 (5 bases). V lost 1 base to trimming and J lost 1 base, with 8 bases between them. The CDR3 is made up of 15 amino acids. CDR1 and CDR2 from the germline V gene are LGHNA and YSLEER. CDR3 sequence reads: CASSQADRSGNTIYF. Written as DNA, the CDR3 is TGCGCCAGCAGCCAAGCCGACAGATCTGGAAACACCATATATTTT.

This clonotype has only a few counts. This sequence joins TRBV20-1 and TRBJ2-3; D ambiguous. The CDR3 has 14 residues. Between the trimmed V and J ends, which lost 1 base and 1 base, there was a span of 9 bases. CDR1 and CDR2 from the germline V gene are DFQATT and SNEGSKA (reference sequence). The CDR3 here is CSARGSSGTDTQYF. For the CDR3, the DNA is TGCAGTGCTAGAGGATCTTCGGGCACAGATACGCAGTATTTT.

This clonotype was found many times. V gene TRBV6-1 combines with J gene TRBJ2-1; 11 positions match TRBD2. The J segment lost 8 bases and the V segment lost 6 bases, leaving 12 bases of the junction unmatched. CDR3 length equals 16 residues. CDR1 is MNHNS, CDR2 SASEGT, per germline. Written as DNA, the CDR3 is TGTGCCAGCAGCCCTACAGGACTTAGCGGGGGGGATGAGCAGTTCTTC. This translates into CASSPTGLSGGDEQFF.

The chain recombines TRBV6-2 or TRBV6-3 with TRBJ1-6; D not resolved. Germline-derived CDR1 and CDR2 are MNHEY and SVGEGT. Trimming took 6 bases from V and 13 from J, leaving 22 bases between them. This CDR3 contains 15 residues. CDR3 DNA: TGTGCCAGCAGCACGACCTACCGAAACAGCGCGCCCCTCCACTTT. Translating it yields CASSTTYRNSAPLHF.

To note about this clonotype: A much larger clone is a single base away; this may be a read error. The missing conserved phenylalanine or tryptophan at the end of this CDR3 makes a read error likely. The chain employs TRBV7-2 and TRBJ2-5; D is possibly TRBD2 (5 bases). Germline V gene data show CDR1 as SGHTA and CDR2 as FQGNSA. The CDR3 covers 14 residues. The germline V and J ends were trimmed by 5 bases and 0 bases, with 10 bases remaining between them. The CDR3 nucleotides are TGTGCCAGCAGCCAGCGGAGATACCAAGAGACCCAGTACTCC. The encoded protein is CASSQRRYQETQYS.